This TCR beta chain was observed in a study of T-cell memory formation after mild COVID-19. For the study at large: The two donors had largely donor-specific TCR clusters.

TCRdb ran MiXCR on the 5' RACE reads and lists one entry per CDR3 protein. The table has approximately 250,000 distinct CDR3 sequences, 15% to 20% seen once; the top ten hold over 20%. Germline V CDR1 and CDR2: MDHEN, SYDVKM. The CDR3 is 13 amino acids. V shed 10 bases and J shed 6 bases, with 17 bases lying between them. In its sample, this clonotype was seen a few times. The sample consisted of PBMCs or a T cell subset sorted from them (not recorded which). This TCR came from a man between 18 and 29 years old who had mild COVID-19 (a few samples of this study predate the infection). Cell type and time point are not known. This chain links TRBV28 with TRBJ2-3; D is perhaps TRBD1 or TRBD2 (5 bases each). In nucleotides, the CDR3 is TGTGCCACACAGAAGAGGGGCTTTGATACGCAGTATTTT. Translation gives CATQKRGFDTQYF.